This is a list of T cell receptor beta chains from one sample in a study of blood T cell repertoires in COVID-19. TCRdb's table, derived via immunoSEQ multiplex PCR, lists solely in-frame clones and lacks some. The data show roughly 180,000 clones, roughly four fifths seen once. The sequenced sample was peripheral blood. These receptors were collected from a man aged 40-50 years who had recovered from COVID-19. Both conserved end residues are part of each CDR3. The D gene is left open where the match is weak. The size entry is marked missing in some rows and otherwise reads once, few, many or a size class.

d_gene: .
j_gene: TRBJ1-2
abundance: .
v_gene: TRBV29-1
CDR3aa: CSVSKSNSYGYTF
CDR3nt: TGCAGCGTGAGTAAATCTAACAGCTATGGCTACACCTTC

d_gene: .
j_gene: TRBJ2-1
abundance: .
v_gene: TRBV18
CDR3aa: CASSRTQAYNEQFF
CDR3nt: TGTGCCAGCTCACGAACACAGGCCTACAATGAGCAGTTCTTC

d_gene: TRBD1
j_gene: TRBJ2-1
abundance: .
v_gene: TRBV7-9
CDR3aa: CASSLARDRGLAEQFF
CDR3nt: TGTGCCAGCAGCTTGGCGCGGGACAGGGGGCTTGCTGAGCAGTTCTTC

d_gene: TRBD2
j_gene: TRBJ2-1
abundance: once
v_gene: TRBV25-1
CDR3aa: CASSERAGAPYNEQFF
CDR3nt: TGTGCCAGCAGTGAAAGAGCGGGGGCCCCCTACAATGAGCAGTTCTTC

d_gene: .
j_gene: TRBJ1-1
abundance: .
v_gene: TRBV27
CDR3aa: CASKVNINTEAFF
CDR3nt: TGTGCCAGCAAAGTTAACATTAACACTGAAGCTTTCTTT

d_gene: .
j_gene: TRBJ2-7
abundance: .
v_gene: TRBV7-2
CDR3aa: CASSLVLANYEQYF
CDR3nt: TGTGCCAGCAGCTTAGTGCTAGCTAACTACGAGCAGTACTTC

d_gene: TRBD1
j_gene: TRBJ1-5
abundance: .
v_gene: TRBV7-9
CDR3aa: CASSFLGQGGNQPQHF
CDR3nt: TGTGCCAGCAGCTTTCTGGGACAGGGCGGCAATCAGCCCCAGCATTTT

d_gene: .
j_gene: TRBJ1-3
abundance: .
v_gene: TRBV3-1/TRBV3-2
CDR3aa: CASSRTGYGNTIYF
CDR3nt: TGTGCCAGCAGCCGAACAGGGTATGGAAACACCATATATTTT

d_gene: .
j_gene: TRBJ2-7
abundance: many
v_gene: TRBV27
CDR3aa: CASTIGSGSSYEQYF
CDR3nt: TGTGCCAGCACCATAGGGAGCGGAAGCTCCTACGAGCAGTACTTC

d_gene: .
j_gene: TRBJ2-1
abundance: .
v_gene: TRBV5-6
CDR3aa: CASSRPGPVSEQFF
CDR3nt: TGTGCCAGCAGTCGCCCAGGTCCTGTCTCTGAGCAGTTCTTC

d_gene: .
j_gene: TRBJ2-1
abundance: .
v_gene: TRBV9
CDR3aa: CASSHSTGGYNEQFF
CDR3nt: TGTGCCAGCAGCCATTCGACAGGTGGCTACAATGAGCAGTTCTTC

d_gene: TRBD1
j_gene: TRBJ2-3
abundance: few
v_gene: TRBV24-1
CDR3aa: CATEDRGITDTQYF
CDR3nt: TGTGCCACCGAGGACAGGGGGATTACAGATACGCAGTATTTT

d_gene: .
j_gene: TRBJ1-1
abundance: .
v_gene: TRBV4-3
CDR3aa: CASRQTRTGTKAFF
CDR3nt: TGCGCCAGCAGACAAACCCGGACCGGGACAAAAGCTTTCTTT

d_gene: .
j_gene: TRBJ2-2
abundance: .
v_gene: TRBV12-3/TRBV12-4
CDR3aa: CASSPLLTGELFF
CDR3nt: TGTGCCAGCAGCCCCCTGCTAACCGGGGAGCTGTTTTTT

d_gene: .
j_gene: TRBJ2-1
abundance: few
v_gene: TRBV4-2
CDR3aa: CASSQQVTYNEQFF
CDR3nt: TGTGCCAGCAGCCAACAGGTAACTTACAATGAGCAGTTCTTC

d_gene: TRBD1
j_gene: TRBJ1-1
abundance: .
v_gene: TRBV7-9
CDR3aa: CASRNTGGTEAFF
CDR3nt: TGTGCCAGCAGGAATACAGGGGGGACTGAAGCTTTCTTT

d_gene: .
j_gene: TRBJ1-2
abundance: .
v_gene: TRBV12-3/TRBV12-4
CDR3aa: CASSFQVSSGYTF
CDR3nt: TGTGCCAGCAGTTTTCAGGTGTCGAGCGGCTACACCTTC

d_gene: TRBD2
j_gene: TRBJ2-7
abundance: few
v_gene: TRBV7-8
CDR3aa: CASSPRTSGAYEQYF
CDR3nt: TGTGCCAGCAGCCCCAGGACTAGCGGGGCCTACGAGCAGTACTTC

d_gene: .
j_gene: TRBJ1-6
abundance: .
v_gene: TRBV10-3
CDR3aa: CAISTGEGSNSPLHF
CDR3nt: TGTGCCATCTCAACCGGAGAGGGCTCGAATTCACCCCTCCACTTT

d_gene: TRBD1
j_gene: TRBJ1-2
abundance: .
v_gene: TRBV18
CDR3aa: CASSPWTGDGYTF
CDR3nt: TGTGCCAGCTCACCCTGGACAGGGGACGGCTACACCTTC

d_gene: .
j_gene: TRBJ2-3
abundance: .
v_gene: TRBV9
CDR3aa: CASSVGTLRNTDTQYF
CDR3nt: TGTGCCAGCAGCGTAGGGACATTAAGGAACACAGATACGCAGTATTTT

d_gene: .
j_gene: TRBJ2-1
abundance: .
v_gene: TRBV29-1
CDR3aa: CSVEGSEPQFF
CDR3nt: TGCAGCGTTGAAGGGTCGGAGCCCCAGTTCTTC

d_gene: .
j_gene: TRBJ1-4
abundance: once
v_gene: TRBV19
CDR3aa: CASSIYGIATNEKLFF
CDR3nt: TGTGCCAGTAGTATATACGGGATTGCAACTAATGAAAAACTGTTTTTT

d_gene: TRBD2
j_gene: TRBJ2-7
abundance: .
v_gene: TRBV7-8
CDR3aa: CASSLLASGSYEQYF
CDR3nt: TGTGCCAGCAGCTTATTGGCTAGCGGGAGTTACGAGCAGTACTTC

d_gene: TRBD1
j_gene: TRBJ1-4
abundance: .
v_gene: TRBV7-2
CDR3aa: CASGRQGLGEKLFF
CDR3nt: TGTGCCAGCGGACGACAGGGGCTGGGTGAAAAACTGTTTTTT

d_gene: .
j_gene: TRBJ1-2
abundance: .
v_gene: TRBV19
CDR3aa: CATNPAGGPYGYTF
CDR3nt: TGTGCCACGAACCCGGCGGGCGGACCCTATGGCTACACCTTC

d_gene: .
j_gene: TRBJ2-7
abundance: .
v_gene: TRBV13
CDR3aa: CASSLGTAPYEQYF
CDR3nt: TGTGCCAGCAGCTTAGGGACTGCCCCCTACGAGCAGTACTTC

d_gene: .
j_gene: TRBJ2-1
abundance: .
v_gene: TRBV5-6
CDR3aa: CASSRTPNEQFF
CDR3nt: TGTGCCAGCAGTCGTACACCCAATGAGCAGTTCTTC

d_gene: .
j_gene: TRBJ1-3
abundance: .
v_gene: TRBV28
CDR3aa: CASSGHQGLGNTIYF
CDR3nt: TGTGCCAGCAGTGGACACCAGGGCCTGGGAAACACCATATATTTT

d_gene: TRBD1
j_gene: TRBJ1-2
abundance: .
v_gene: TRBV6-1
CDR3aa: CASSESGQRYGYTF
CDR3nt: TGTGCCAGCAGTGAATCGGGACAGAGATATGGCTACACCTTC

d_gene: TRBD1
j_gene: TRBJ2-3
abundance: .
v_gene: TRBV28
CDR3aa: CASRQGSTDTQYF
CDR3nt: TGTGCCAGTAGACAGGGGTCGACCGATACGCAGTATTTT

d_gene: TRBD2
j_gene: TRBJ2-6
abundance: .
v_gene: TRBV30
CDR3aa: CAFMGAGGSSGANVLTF
CDR3nt: TGTGCCTTCATGGGTGCGGGGGGGAGCTCTGGGGCCAACGTCCTGACTTTC

d_gene: .
j_gene: TRBJ1-4
abundance: .
v_gene: TRBV10-3
CDR3aa: CAIKSDAGEEKLFF
CDR3nt: TGTGCCATCAAATCAGATGCAGGCGAAGAAAAACTGTTTTTT

d_gene: .
j_gene: TRBJ2-1
abundance: .
v_gene: TRBV11-2
CDR3aa: CASSARLRLRFF
CDR3nt: TGTGCCAGCAGCGCCCGACTCCGCCTGAGGTTCTTC

d_gene: .
j_gene: TRBJ1-4
abundance: .
v_gene: TRBV28
CDR3aa: CASSFKGGDNEKLFF
CDR3nt: TGTGCCAGCAGTTTTAAGGGAGGCGACAATGAAAAACTGTTTTTT

d_gene: TRBD1
j_gene: TRBJ1-4
abundance: .
v_gene: TRBV5-6
CDR3aa: CATTSWRGRDNEKLFF
CDR3nt: TGTGCCACCACCTCCTGGAGGGGGCGGGATAATGAAAAACTGTTTTTT

d_gene: TRBD2
j_gene: TRBJ2-1
abundance: .
v_gene: TRBV7-2
CDR3aa: CASSAPGLAGFEQFF
CDR3nt: TGTGCCAGCAGCGCTCCGGGACTAGCGGGATTTGAGCAGTTCTTC

d_gene: TRBD1
j_gene: TRBJ1-2
abundance: .
v_gene: TRBV2
CDR3aa: CASSGQANYGYTF
CDR3nt: TGTGCCAGCAGCGGACAGGCAAACTATGGCTACACCTTC

d_gene: .
j_gene: TRBJ1-2
abundance: .
v_gene: TRBV5-1
CDR3aa: CASSLDEQSHYGYTF
CDR3nt: TGCGCCAGCAGCCTTGACGAACAGAGCCACTATGGCTACACCTTC

d_gene: .
j_gene: TRBJ2-5
abundance: .
v_gene: TRBV7-9
CDR3aa: CASSLVGTSETQYF
CDR3nt: TGTGCCAGCAGCTTAGTTGGGACAAGTGAGACCCAGTACTTC

d_gene: .
j_gene: TRBJ2-5
abundance: .
v_gene: TRBV5-1
CDR3aa: CASSLNRAETQYF
CDR3nt: TGCGCCAGCAGCCTAAACAGGGCAGAGACCCAGTACTTC

d_gene: TRBD1
j_gene: TRBJ1-4
abundance: .
v_gene: TRBV12-5
CDR3aa: CASGDGTGVEKLFF
CDR3nt: TGTGCTAGTGGGGATGGGACAGGGGTTGAAAAACTGTTTTTT

d_gene: .
j_gene: TRBJ2-3
abundance: .
v_gene: TRBV7-3
CDR3aa: CASSLAGPGDTQYF
CDR3nt: TGTGCCAGCAGCTTGGCGGGTCCAGGAGATACGCAGTATTTT

d_gene: .
j_gene: TRBJ2-3
abundance: .
v_gene: TRBV15
CDR3aa: CATSLRGSTDTQYF
CDR3nt: TGTGCCACCAGTCTTCGGGGGAGCACAGATACGCAGTATTTT

d_gene: .
j_gene: TRBJ1-1
abundance: .
v_gene: TRBV7-3
CDR3aa: CASSLNAGMNTEAFF
CDR3nt: TGTGCCAGCAGCTTAAATGCAGGGATGAACACTGAAGCTTTCTTT

d_gene: .
j_gene: TRBJ2-5
abundance: once
v_gene: TRBV5-4
CDR3aa: CASSPRGQETQYF
CDR3nt: TGTGCCAGCAGCCCCAGGGGCCAAGAGACCCAGTACTTC

d_gene: .
j_gene: TRBJ2-7
abundance: few
v_gene: TRBV19
CDR3aa: CASSIHPYSYEQYF
CDR3nt: TGTGCCAGTAGTATACACCCCTACTCCTACGAGCAGTACTTC

d_gene: .
j_gene: TRBJ2-7
abundance: once
v_gene: TRBV12-5
CDR3aa: CASGLDIYEQYF
CDR3nt: TGTGCTAGTGGTTTGGATATTTACGAGCAGTACTTC

d_gene: TRBD1
j_gene: TRBJ1-6
abundance: .
v_gene: TRBV25-1
CDR3aa: CASGEPGTGGPSPLHF
CDR3nt: TGTGCCAGCGGGGAACCCGGGACAGGGGGCCCCTCACCCCTCCACTTT

d_gene: TRBD2
j_gene: TRBJ2-2
abundance: few
v_gene: TRBV28
CDR3aa: CASSLTSGNTGELFF
CDR3nt: TGTGCCAGCAGTTTAACTAGCGGGAACACCGGGGAGCTGTTTTTT

d_gene: .
j_gene: TRBJ2-4
abundance: .
v_gene: TRBV27
CDR3aa: CASSGTTLAKNIQYF
CDR3nt: TGTGCCAGCAGCGGGACAACTTTAGCCAAAAACATTCAGTACTTC

d_gene: TRBD1
j_gene: TRBJ1-6
abundance: .
v_gene: TRBV4-1
CDR3aa: CASSQDKYSRGTGSSPLHF
CDR3nt: TGCGCCAGCAGCCAAGATAAGTATTCCCGGGGGACAGGTAGTTCACCCCTCCACTTT

d_gene: TRBD2
j_gene: TRBJ2-1
abundance: .
v_gene: TRBV9
CDR3aa: CASSVAGGRSNEQFF
CDR3nt: TGTGCCAGCAGCGTAGCGGGGGGGCGGAGCAATGAGCAGTTCTTC

d_gene: .
j_gene: TRBJ2-5
abundance: .
v_gene: TRBV5-4
CDR3aa: CASSPGQSYQETQYF
CDR3nt: TGTGCCAGCAGCCCAGGACAGTCTTACCAAGAGACCCAGTACTTC

d_gene: .
j_gene: TRBJ2-3
abundance: .
v_gene: TRBV6-5
CDR3aa: CASRTNYREDTQYF
CDR3nt: TGTGCCAGCAGGACGAACTACAGGGAGGATACGCAGTATTTT